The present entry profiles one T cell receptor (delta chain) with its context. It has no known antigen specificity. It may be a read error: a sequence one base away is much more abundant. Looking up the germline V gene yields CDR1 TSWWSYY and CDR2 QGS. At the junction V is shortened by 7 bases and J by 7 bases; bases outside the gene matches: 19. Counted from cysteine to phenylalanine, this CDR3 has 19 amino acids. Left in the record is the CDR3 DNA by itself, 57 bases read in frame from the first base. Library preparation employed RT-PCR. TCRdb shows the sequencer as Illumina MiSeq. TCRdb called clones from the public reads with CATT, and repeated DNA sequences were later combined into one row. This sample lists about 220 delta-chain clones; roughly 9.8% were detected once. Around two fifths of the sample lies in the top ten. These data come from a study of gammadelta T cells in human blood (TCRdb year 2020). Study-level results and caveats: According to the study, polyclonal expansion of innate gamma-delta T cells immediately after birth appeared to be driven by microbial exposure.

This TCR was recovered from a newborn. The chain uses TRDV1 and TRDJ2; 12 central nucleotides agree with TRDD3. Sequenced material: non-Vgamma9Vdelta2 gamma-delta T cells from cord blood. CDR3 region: CALVPAYSGGYDDEAQLFF. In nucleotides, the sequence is TGTGCTCTTGTGCCTGCCTACTCTGGGGGATACGACGATGAAGCACAACTCTTCTTT.